What follows is one T cell receptor beta chain and its context. This sample is part of a study of blood T cell repertoires in COVID-19. Study-level background: The samples span acute and convalescent COVID-19 from the United States, Italy and Spain. T cells, B-cell-depleted T cells, or PBMCs provided the cDNA or gDNA that served as material.

Original processing methods: Using reference gene primer amplification, nucleated cell counts were estimated. Generated by immunoSEQ multiplex PCR, the TCRdb table keeps only in-frame clones and is missing some. The D gene and trimming were derived from the DNA, and the V and J assignments and clone size from that table. There are under 300,000 clones in the sample; about 87% occur only once, and around 7.3% lies in the top ten. V was clipped by 4 bases and J by 5 bases; unmatched bases: 4. Germline V CDR1 and CDR2: SGHNT, YYREEE (reference sequence). This CDR3 contains 14 residues. The clonotype was recovered from a woman aged 65 to 85 with active or convalescent COVID-19. The V and J genes are TRBV5-4 and TRBJ2-3, with 10 bases identical to TRBD1. Sequencing input: peripheral blood. The CDR3 sequence is CASSPGQGIDTQYF. CDR3 in DNA: TGTGCCAGCAGCCCGGGACAGGGGATAGATACGCAGTATTTT.